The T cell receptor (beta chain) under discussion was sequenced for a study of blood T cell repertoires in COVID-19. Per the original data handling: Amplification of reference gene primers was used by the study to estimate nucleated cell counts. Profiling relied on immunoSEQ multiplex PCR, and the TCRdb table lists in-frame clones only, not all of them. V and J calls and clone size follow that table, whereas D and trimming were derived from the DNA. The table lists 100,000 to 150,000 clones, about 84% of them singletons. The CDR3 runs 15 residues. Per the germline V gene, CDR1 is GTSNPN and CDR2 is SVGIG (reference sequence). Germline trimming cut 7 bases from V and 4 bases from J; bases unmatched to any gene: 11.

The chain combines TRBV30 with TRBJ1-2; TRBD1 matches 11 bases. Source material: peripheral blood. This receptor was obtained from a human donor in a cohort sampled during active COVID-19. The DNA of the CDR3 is TGTGCCTCTGGACAGGGGGCCGCGTCCCCCTATGGCTACACCTTC. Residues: CASGQGAASPYGYTF.